This T cell receptor beta chain comes out of a study of blood T cell repertoires in COVID-19. The table lists this clone with a few counts. Measured with immunoSEQ multiplex PCR; TCRdb has only the in-frame clones, and not every one. The top ten clones hold around 30% of a sample with roughly 63,000 clones, roughly 85% of them seen once. The sequence was collected from a human donor in a cohort sampled during active COVID-19. The specimen was peripheral blood.

The CDR3 is CAISESGSLGYGYTF. CDR3 coding DNA: TGTGCCATCAGTGAGAGCGGATCACTAGGCTATGGCTACACCTTC. This chain connects TRBV10-3 to TRBJ1-2; D is ambiguous. Germline-derived CDR1 and CDR2 are ENHRY and SYGVKD. V gave up 2 bases and J gave up 4 bases, with 14 bases separating them. The CDR3 runs to 15 residues.